One and the same sample provided the 11 T cell receptor beta chains below, sequenced in a study of T cell responses to AZD1222 COVID-19 vaccine (dated by TCRdb to the early 2020s). Read against the paper, the sample's time point label means: baseline before first vaccination. The library was obtained by the immunoSEQ multiplex PCR assay. The immuneACCESS repertoire file appears here via TCRdb, limited to in-frame rearrangements. These files lack a portion of the clones; in checked studies, under half of the deficit traces to unresolved V genes, and the cause of the others is not known. The sample table records fewer than 120,000 clones; roughly 90% of these occur just once. The ten largest make up about 7.8% of the sample. The material sequenced was peripheral blood, taken on day 0 of AZD1222 vaccination. The receptors come from an adult in good health.

This chain uses TRBV10-2 with TRBJ1-6; D is perhaps TRBD1 (5 bases). The CDR3 consists of 16 residues. CDR1 is WSHSY and CDR2 is SAAADI in the germline V gene. Trimming left V 6 bases short and J 0 bases short, with 12 bases between. In nucleotides, the CDR3 is TGCGCCAGCAGCGCGGACAAGAGCTCCTATAATTCACCCCTCCACTTT. It encodes CASSADKSSYNSPLHF.

The rearrangement uses TRBV5-5 and TRBJ1-2; D is undetermined. Trimming left V 1 base short and J 4 bases short, with 11 bases between. This CDR3 has 14 residues. Per the germline V gene, CDR1 is SGHKS and CDR2 is YYEKEE (reference sequence). Here the CDR3 DNA reads TGTGCCAGCAGCTTGTCGGGAGAGACCTATGGCTACACCTTC. Residues: CASSLSGETYGYTF.

This rearrangement joins TRBV14 to TRBJ2-3, with a possible D match to TRBD2 (6 bases). The CDR3 covers 15 residues. Germline V gene data show CDR1 as SGHDN and CDR2 as FVKESK. Trimming pared 4 bases from V and 2 bases from J, leaving 13 bases between. CDR3 sequence (DNA): TGTGCCAGCAGCCGGACCGCGGGGTTCACAGATACGCAGTATTTT. This gives the protein CASSRTAGFTDTQYF.

V gene TRBV6-1 combines with J gene TRBJ1-6; D possibly corresponds to TRBD1 (5 bases). Trimming took 1 base from V and 6 from J, leaving 10 bases between them. The germline V gene encodes CDR1 MNHNS and CDR2 SASEGT. CDR3 size: 15 residues. DNA for the CDR3: TGTGCCAGCAGTGAAGAGGGACGGATTAATTCACCCCTCCACTTT. Amino acids: CASSEEGRINSPLHF.

The J gene is TRBJ2-1, the V gene TRBV6-5, with unresolved D. V was trimmed by 7 bases and J by 4 bases, leaving 14 bases between them. CDR3 length: 14 residues. Germline CDR1 and CDR2: MNHEY and SVGAGI. DNA of the CDR3: TGTGCCAGCAACTCCGGTCAGTCATACAATGAGCAGTTCTTC. Its protein is CASNSGQSYNEQFF.

This chain links TRBV12-3 or TRBV12-4 with TRBJ2-7; 7 nucleotides line up with TRBD1. The V segment lost 4 bases and the J segment 4 bases; nucleotides outside the gene matches: 1. CDR3 length: 12 amino acids. This CDR3 reads CASSWDRYEQYF. The CDR3 nucleotides read TGTGCCAGCAGTTGGGACAGATACGAGCAGTACTTC.

Here the CDR3 DNA reads TGTGCCAGCAGCCCCCCCCCTCCGGGGTACAGTGGGACTGAAGCTTTCTTT. Protein: CASSPPPPGYSGTEAFF. The chain links TRBV11-2 to TRBJ1-1; D gene uncertain. Germline CDR1 reads SGHAT; CDR2 reads FQNNGV. The CDR3 has 17 residues. The ends were cut back, 5 bases at V and 5 bases at J, with 24 bases in the middle.

V gene TRBV28 combines with J gene TRBJ1-2, with TRBD1 as a possible D gene (5 bases). This CDR3 is 15 amino acids long. The V and J ends lost 7 bases and 0 bases respectively, with 15 bases between them. Germline V gene sequence: CDR1 MDHEN, CDR2 SYDVKM. As DNA, the CDR3 is TGTGCCAGCACCAGATACCGGGGCCCTAACTATGGCTACACCTTC. Translating gives CASTRYRGPNYGYTF.

This sequence joins TRBV28 and TRBJ1-3; D not resolved. Germline V lookup: CDR1 MDHEN, CDR2 SYDVKM. Trimming left V 4 bases short and J 4 bases short, with 8 bases between. The CDR3 is 13 residues long. This CDR3 reads CASSSLLGNTIYF. The CDR3 DNA reads as TGTGCCAGCAGTTCCCTACTCGGAAACACCATATATTTT.

The gene calls are TRBV14 and TRBJ2-5, with 8 bases identical to TRBD1. The CDR3 spans 14 residues. V shed 7 bases and J 0 bases; nucleotides not matched to a gene: 4. CDR1 and CDR2 from the germline V gene are SGHDN and FVKESK. CDR3 region: CASNAGGYQETQYF. The CDR3 coding sequence is TGTGCCAGCAATGCAGGGGGCTACCAAGAGACCCAGTACTTC.

The chain carries TRBV7-8 and TRBJ2-4; D not resolved. This CDR3 has 17 amino acids. Germline values: CDR1 SGHVS, CDR2 FQNEAQ. Trimming shortened V by 0 bases and J by 1 base, and 13 bases separated the two germline ends. The CDR3 is CASSLASVVGAKNIQYF. CDR3 DNA sequence: TGTGCCAGCAGCTTAGCCTCGGTAGTTGGGGCCAAAAACATTCAGTACTTC.